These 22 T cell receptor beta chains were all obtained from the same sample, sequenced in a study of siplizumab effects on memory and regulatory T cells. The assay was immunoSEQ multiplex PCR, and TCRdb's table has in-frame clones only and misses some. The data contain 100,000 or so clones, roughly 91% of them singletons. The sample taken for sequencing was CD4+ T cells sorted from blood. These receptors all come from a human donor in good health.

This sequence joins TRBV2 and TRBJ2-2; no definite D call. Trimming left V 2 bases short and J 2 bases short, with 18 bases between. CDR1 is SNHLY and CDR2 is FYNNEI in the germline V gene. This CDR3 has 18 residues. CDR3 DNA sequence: TGTGCCAGCAGTGAATCGGCAGTCTTATCTACAAACACCGGGGAGCTGTTTTTT. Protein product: CASSESAVLSTNTGELFF. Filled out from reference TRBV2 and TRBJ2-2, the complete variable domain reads EPEVTQTPSHQVTQMGQEVILRCVPISNHLYFYWYRQILGQKVEFLVSFYNNEISEKSEIFDDQFSVERPDGSNFTLKIRSTKLEDSAMYFCASSESAVLSTNTGELFFGEGSRLTVL.

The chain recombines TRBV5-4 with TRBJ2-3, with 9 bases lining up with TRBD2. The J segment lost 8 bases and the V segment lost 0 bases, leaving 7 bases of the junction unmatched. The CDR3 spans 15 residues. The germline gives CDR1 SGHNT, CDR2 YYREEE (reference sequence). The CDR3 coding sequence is TGTGCCAGCAGCTTGGATCAGCGGGGGGCGATTACGCAGTATTTT. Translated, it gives CASSLDQRGAITQYF.

Here the CDR3 DNA reads TGTGCCAGCAGCCGAATGACCGCGGGAGGAATCTACGAGCAGTACTTC. Encoded protein: CASSRMTAGGIYEQYF. The chain couples TRBV28 to TRBJ2-7; 8 bases fit TRBD2. V trimming: 6 bases; J trimming: 3 bases; junction bases outside the gene matches: 13. Germline values: CDR1 MDHEN, CDR2 SYDVKM. CDR3 length: 16 residues.

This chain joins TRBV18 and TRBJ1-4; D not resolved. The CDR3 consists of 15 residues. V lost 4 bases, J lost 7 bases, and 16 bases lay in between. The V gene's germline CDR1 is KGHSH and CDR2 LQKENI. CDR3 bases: TGTGCCAGCTCACTTGGGCCCCCGAGGGCTGAAAAACTGTTTTTT. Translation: CASSLGPPRAEKLFF.

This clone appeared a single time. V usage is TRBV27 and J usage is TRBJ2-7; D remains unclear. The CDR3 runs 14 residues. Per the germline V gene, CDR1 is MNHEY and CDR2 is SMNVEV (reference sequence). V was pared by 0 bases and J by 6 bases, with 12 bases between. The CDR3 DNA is TGTGCCAGCAGTTTATCAAGTCTAGGGATCGAGCAGTACTTC. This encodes CASSLSSLGIEQYF.

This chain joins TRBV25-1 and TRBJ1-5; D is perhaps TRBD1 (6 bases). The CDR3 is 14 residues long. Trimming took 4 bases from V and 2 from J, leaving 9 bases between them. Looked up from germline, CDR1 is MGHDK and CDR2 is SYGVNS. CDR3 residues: CASSGHRGNQPQHF. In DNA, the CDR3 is TGTGCCAGCAGTGGTCACAGGGGCAATCAGCCCCAGCATTTT.

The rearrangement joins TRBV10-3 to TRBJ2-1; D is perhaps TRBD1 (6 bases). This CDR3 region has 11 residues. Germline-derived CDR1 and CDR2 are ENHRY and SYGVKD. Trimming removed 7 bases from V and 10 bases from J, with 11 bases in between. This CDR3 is CAITLGGEQFF. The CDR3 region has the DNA TGTGCCATCACACTAGGGGGAGAGCAGTTCTTC.

In DNA form, the CDR3 reads TGTGCCAGCAACCCGGGAGCGACCTACGAGCAGTACTTC. Protein: CASNPGATYEQYF. V usage is TRBV2 and J usage is TRBJ2-7, with D perhaps matching TRBD2 (6 bases). V was trimmed by 7 bases and J by 2 bases, leaving 12 bases between them. This CDR3 comprises 13 residues. Germline V gene sequence: CDR1 SNHLY, CDR2 FYNNEI.

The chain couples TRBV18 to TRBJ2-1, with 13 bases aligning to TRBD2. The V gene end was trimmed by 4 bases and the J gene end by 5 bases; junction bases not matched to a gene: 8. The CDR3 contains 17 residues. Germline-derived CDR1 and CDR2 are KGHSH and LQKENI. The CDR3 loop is CASSRIPTSGGNNEQFF. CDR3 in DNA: TGTGCCAGCTCACGAATCCCGACTAGCGGGGGGAACAATGAGCAGTTCTTC. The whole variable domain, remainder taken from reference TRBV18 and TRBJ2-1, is NAGVMQNPRHLVRRRGQEARLRCSPMKGHSHVYWYRQLPEEGLKFMVYLQKENIIDESGMPKERFSAEFPKEGPSILRIQQVVRGDSAAYFCASSRIPTSGGNNEQFFGPGTRLTVL.

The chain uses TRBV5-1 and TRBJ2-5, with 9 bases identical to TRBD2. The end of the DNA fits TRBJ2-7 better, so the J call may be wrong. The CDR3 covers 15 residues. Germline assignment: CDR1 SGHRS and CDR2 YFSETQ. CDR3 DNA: TGCGCCAGCAGCCGGTTAGCGGGAGAGTTGTACGAGCAGTACTTC. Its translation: CASSRLAGELYEQYF.

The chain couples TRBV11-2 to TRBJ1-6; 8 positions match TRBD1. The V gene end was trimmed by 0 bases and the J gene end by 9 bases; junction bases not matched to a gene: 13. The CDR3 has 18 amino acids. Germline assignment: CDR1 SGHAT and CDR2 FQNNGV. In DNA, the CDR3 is TGTGCCAGCAGCTTAGAAGGCCATATGACAGGGGATCGTTCACCCCTCCACTTT. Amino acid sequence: CASSLEGHMTGDRSPLHF.

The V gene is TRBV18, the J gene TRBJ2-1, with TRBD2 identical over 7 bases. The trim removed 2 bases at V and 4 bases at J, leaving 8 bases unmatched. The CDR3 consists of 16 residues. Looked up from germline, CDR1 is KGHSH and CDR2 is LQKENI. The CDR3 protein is CASSPIAGVTYNEQFF. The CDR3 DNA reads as TGTGCCAGCTCACCAATAGCGGGTGTTACGTACAATGAGCAGTTCTTC.

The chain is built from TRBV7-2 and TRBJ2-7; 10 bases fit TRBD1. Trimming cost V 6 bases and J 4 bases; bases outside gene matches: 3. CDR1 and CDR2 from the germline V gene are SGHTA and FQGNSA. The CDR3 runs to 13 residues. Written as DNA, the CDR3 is TGTGCCAGCAGTCGGGACAGGGGTTACGAGCAGTACTTC. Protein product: CASSRDRGYEQYF.

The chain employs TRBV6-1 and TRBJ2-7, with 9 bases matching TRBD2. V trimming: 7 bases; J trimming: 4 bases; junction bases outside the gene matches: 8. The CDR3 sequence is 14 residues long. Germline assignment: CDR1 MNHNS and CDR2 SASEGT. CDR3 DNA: TGTGCCAGCACTTTCAGCGGGGGGCCGTACGAGCAGTACTTC. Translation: CASTFSGGPYEQYF.

The CDR3 DNA follows: TGTGCCAGCAGCCTCACGGTCGGGGGAAGCTACGAGCAGTACTTC. Translating it yields CASSLTVGGSYEQYF. This chain links TRBV11-3 with TRBJ2-7, with D maybe TRBD2 (6 bases). CDR3 size: 15 residues. V lost 5 bases and J 3 bases, leaving 17 bases between the germline ends. Germline CDR1 SGHNT, CDR2 YENEEA.

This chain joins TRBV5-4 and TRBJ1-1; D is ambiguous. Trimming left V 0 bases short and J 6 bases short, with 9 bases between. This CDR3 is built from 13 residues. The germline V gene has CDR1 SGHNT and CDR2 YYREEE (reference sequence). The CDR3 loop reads CASSLGHGAEAFF. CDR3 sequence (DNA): TGTGCCAGCAGCTTGGGGCACGGCGCTGAAGCTTTCTTT.

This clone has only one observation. The CDR3 DNA follows: TGTGCCTGGAGTAGCAGGGATAGGTACGAGCAGTACTTC. Translated, it gives CAWSSRDRYEQYF. This chain connects TRBV30 to TRBJ2-7; D is possibly TRBD1 (5 bases). From germline, CDR1 is GTSNPN and CDR2 SVGIG (reference sequence). V was pared by 2 bases and J by 4 bases, with 12 bases between. The CDR3 has 13 residues.

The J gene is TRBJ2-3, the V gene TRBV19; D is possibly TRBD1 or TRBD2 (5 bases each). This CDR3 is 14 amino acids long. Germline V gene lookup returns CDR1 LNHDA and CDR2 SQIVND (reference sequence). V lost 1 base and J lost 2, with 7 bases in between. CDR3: CASSIGGDTDTQYF. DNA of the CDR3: TGTGCCAGTAGTATAGGAGGGGACACAGATACGCAGTATTTT.

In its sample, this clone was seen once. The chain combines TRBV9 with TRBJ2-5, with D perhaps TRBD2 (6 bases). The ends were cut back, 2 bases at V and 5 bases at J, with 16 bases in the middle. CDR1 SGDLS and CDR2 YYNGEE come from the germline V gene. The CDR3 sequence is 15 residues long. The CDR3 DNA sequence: TGTGCCAGCAGCGTGAGTGGAGGGTTAAGGGAGACCCAGTACTTC. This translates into CASSVSGGLRETQYF.

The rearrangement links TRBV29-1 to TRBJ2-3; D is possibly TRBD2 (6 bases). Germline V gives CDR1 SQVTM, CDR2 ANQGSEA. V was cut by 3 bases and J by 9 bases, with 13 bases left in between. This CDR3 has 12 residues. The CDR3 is CSVDVTGRTQYF. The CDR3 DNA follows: TGCAGCGTTGACGTTACCGGGAGAACGCAGTATTTT.

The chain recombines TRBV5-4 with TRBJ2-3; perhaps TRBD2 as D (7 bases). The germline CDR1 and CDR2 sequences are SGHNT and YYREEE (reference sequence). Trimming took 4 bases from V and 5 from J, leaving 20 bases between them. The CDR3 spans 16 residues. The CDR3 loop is CASSPWGGGLGDTQYF. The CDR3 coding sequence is TGTGCCAGCAGCCCGTGGGGGGGCGGGTTGGGAGATACGCAGTATTTT.

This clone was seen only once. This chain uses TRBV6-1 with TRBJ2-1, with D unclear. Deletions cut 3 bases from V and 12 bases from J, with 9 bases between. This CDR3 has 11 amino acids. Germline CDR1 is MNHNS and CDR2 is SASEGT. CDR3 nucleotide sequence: TGTGCCAGCAGTGAGTTATCCGTGCAGTTCTTC. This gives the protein CASSELSVQFF.